Each of the 24 T cell receptor beta chains below was sequenced from the same sample in a study of a mutant IDH1 vaccine in newly diagnosed glioma (dated by TCRdb to 2020 to 2023). Antigens of these TCRs are unknown. Reading the label with the study, this specimen's time point is: week 23, last vaccination. Every vaccine dose consisted of 300 ug of a 20-mer mutant IDH1 peptide in Montanide, administered subcutaneously together with topical imiquimod. The library was produced with the immunoSEQ multiplex PCR assay. TCRdb holds this immuneACCESS table with in-frame rearrangements only. Some clones are missing; in checked studies, unresolved V genes explain under half, and the rest has no known cause. This sample gives tens of thousands of clones in total; roughly 80% of them show up just once. The biggest ten clones account for 5.3% of the sample. The sequencing here drew on PBMCs, taken from a glioma patient whose treatment included an IDH1 peptide vaccine. The receptors were sampled from a man aged 50 or older with glioma.

This sequence joins TRBV14 and TRBJ2-5; the D call may be TRBD1 or TRBD2 (5 bases each). The CDR3 is made up of 13 amino acids. Trimming removed 3 bases from V and 7 bases from J, with 12 bases in between. Germline loops: CDR1 SGHDN, CDR2 FVKESK. CDR3 region: CASSQTTGGTQYF. CDR3 bases: TGTGCCAGCAGCCAGACAACTGGGGGGACCCAGTACTTC. The whole variable domain, remainder taken from reference TRBV14 and TRBJ2-5, is EAGVTQFPSHSVIEKGQTVTLRCDPISGHDNLYWYRRVMGKEIKFLLHFVKESKQDESGMPNNRFLAERTGGTYSTLKVQPAELEDSGVYFCASSQTTGGTQYFGPGTRLLVL.

The CDR3 region has the DNA TGTGCCAGCAGCTTGAATCGGGACACCCTGTTCGGACAGCCCCAGCATTTT. It translates to CASSLNRDTLFGQPQHF. The chain employs TRBV5-6 and TRBJ1-5, with a possible D match to TRBD1 (6 bases). The length of the CDR3 is 17 residues. V shed 1 base and J shed 7 bases, with 21 bases lying between them. Germline values: CDR1 SGHDT, CDR2 YYEEEE.

V is TRBV6-5 and J is TRBJ2-1; 7 nucleotides match TRBD2. CDR1 MNHEY and CDR2 SVGAGI come from the germline V gene. This CDR3 has 15 residues. V trimming: 0 bases; J trimming: 9 bases; junction bases outside the gene matches: 8. The CDR3 sequence: CASSYSKPGGAEQFF. CDR3 bases: TGTGCCAGCAGTTACTCGAAACCGGGGGGTGCTGAGCAGTTCTTC.

The chain couples TRBV27 to TRBJ2-7, with a possible D match to TRBD2 (5 bases). Between the trimmed V and J ends, which lost 3 bases and 3 bases, there was a span of 9 bases. CDR1 is MNHEY and CDR2 is SMNVEV in the germline V gene (reference sequence). The CDR3 has 13 amino acids. The CDR3 DNA is TGTGCCAGCAGTTTGGGGAGAAACTACGAGCAGTACTTC. It is translated as CASSLGRNYEQYF.

This clone has only a few counts. This chain joins TRBV2 and TRBJ1-5, with D uncertain. The V end was cut by 2 bases, the J end by 4 bases, with 6 bases between. Germline V gene sequence: CDR1 SNHLY, CDR2 FYNNEI. This CDR3 is built from 13 residues. In nucleotides, the CDR3 is TGTGCCAGCAGTGAATGGGTTAATCAGCCCCAGCATTTT. As protein: CASSEWVNQPQHF.

This chain links TRBV2 with TRBJ2-1, with D hard to call. From germline, CDR1 is SNHLY and CDR2 FYNNEI. Between the trimmed V and J ends, which lost 7 bases and 10 bases, there was a span of 11 bases. CDR3 length: 11 residues. The DNA of the CDR3 is TGTGCCAGCATTCGAATGGGGGAGCAGTTCTTC. It encodes CASIRMGEQFF.

J is TRBJ1-5 and V is TRBV2, with D possibly TRBD1 on 6 matching bases. V shed 9 bases and J shed 3 bases, with 12 bases lying between them. The CDR3 runs to 13 residues. The V gene's germline CDR1 is SNHLY and CDR2 FYNNEI. The CDR3 sequence: CASRRDINQPQHF. The CDR3 DNA follows: TGTGCCAGTCGGAGGGACATCAATCAGCCCCAGCATTTT.

J is TRBJ2-3 and V is TRBV9, with 7 bases that match TRBD2. Germline V gene sequence: CDR1 SGDLS, CDR2 YYNGEE. Germline trimming cut 4 bases from V and 1 base from J; bases unmatched to any gene: 9. This CDR3 is 16 amino acids long. The CDR3 DNA sequence: TGTGCCAGCAGCCCGCGATCGGGAGGAGGCACAGATACGCAGTATTTT. Translating gives CASSPRSGGGTDTQYF.

As for this clone: Distinct nucleotide sequences in the sample also encode this CDR3. This chain connects TRBV4-2 to TRBJ2-7; 7 nucleotides match TRBD2. The CDR3 runs to 15 residues. Germline V gene lookup returns CDR1 LGHNA and CDR2 YNFKEQ. Losses at the gene ends were 0 bases for V and 0 bases for J; bases not matched to a gene: 2. CDR3 DNA: TGTGCCAGCAGCCAAGAGGCTAGCGGCTCCTACGAGCAGTACTTC. Residues: CASSQEASGSYEQYF.

The chain joins TRBV9 to TRBJ2-5; 10 bases align to TRBD2. The end of the DNA is better explained by TRBJ2-7, so the J call may be wrong. Germline loops: CDR1 SGDLS, CDR2 YYNGEE. The CDR3 length is 16 residues. CDR3 loop: CASSAPGLARTYEQYF. The CDR3 bases are TGTGCCAGCAGCGCCCCGGGACTAGCGAGAACCTACGAGCAGTACTTC.

This sequence joins TRBV5-5 and TRBJ2-1; D is possibly TRBD1 or TRBD2 (6 bases each). There are 12 residues in the CDR3. Germline values: CDR1 SGHKS, CDR2 YYEKEE (reference sequence). V gave up 2 bases and J gave up 14 bases, with 14 bases separating them. The CDR3 is CASSFGVGGKFF. The CDR3 DNA is TGTGCCAGCAGCTTCGGCGTGGGGGGCAAGTTCTTC.

The chain is built from TRBV7-9 and TRBJ1-2; D is possibly TRBD1 (5 bases). Germline V gives CDR1 SEHNR, CDR2 FQNEAQ (reference sequence). The V end was cut by 1 base, the J end by 8 bases, with 14 bases between. CDR3 length equals 14 residues. The CDR3 sequence: CASSLGRTGQGYTF. The CDR3 DNA reads as TGTGCCAGCAGCTTAGGACGTACTGGACAAGGCTACACCTTC.

V gene TRBV9 combines with J gene TRBJ1-3; D gene unclear. Looked up from germline, CDR1 is SGDLS and CDR2 is YYNGEE. The CDR3 totals 15 residues. V lost 3 bases to trimming and J lost 0 bases, with 10 bases between them. The CDR3 reads CASSADGSSGNTIYF. The CDR3 bases are TGTGCCAGCAGCGCAGACGGGAGCTCTGGAAACACCATATATTTT.

The chain couples TRBV7-2 to TRBJ2-1; 11 bases line up with TRBD1. This CDR3 comprises 17 residues. V was pared by 1 base and J by 7 bases, with 9 bases of the junction left unmatched. Germline CDR1 SGHTA, CDR2 FQGNSA. The CDR3 DNA reads TGTGCCAGCAGCTTAGGGACCGGGACAGGGGGTAAAAATGAGCAGTTCTTC. Its protein product is CASSLGTGTGGKNEQFF.

This chain joins TRBV12-5 and TRBJ2-3; D call uncertain. The CDR3 consists of 13 residues. Trimming left V 1 base short and J 8 bases short, with 10 bases between. Per the germline V gene, CDR1 is LGHNT and CDR2 is FRNRAP. The CDR3 bases are TGTGCTAGTGGTTTGGAAGAATCCACTACGCAGTATTTT. Protein sequence: CASGLEESTTQYF.

V is TRBV4-2 and J is TRBJ1-5; no definite D call. There are 15 residues in the CDR3. The V gene lost 0 bases and the J gene lost 0 bases, with 6 bases spanning the gap. In germline, CDR1 is LGHNA, CDR2 YNFKEQ. The CDR3 here is CASSQEAYSNQPQHF. CDR3 bases: TGTGCCAGCAGCCAAGAGGCGTATAGCAATCAGCCCCAGCATTTT.

V gene TRBV5-4 combines with J gene TRBJ1-5; D gene unclear. Germline values: CDR1 SGHNT, CDR2 YYREEE (reference sequence). The CDR3 is 16 amino acids. The V end lost 7 bases, the J end lost 0 bases, and 17 bases lay between the germline ends. The CDR3 protein is CASSPGPSYSNQPQHF. CDR3 in DNA: TGTGCCAGCTCCCCCGGGCCTTCTTATAGCAATCAGCCCCAGCATTTT.

The V call is TRBV7-9, the J call TRBJ1-2, with D unclear. The CDR3 contains 15 residues. The germline gives CDR1 SEHNR, CDR2 FQNEAQ (reference sequence). V was shortened by 4 bases and J by 0 bases, with 12 bases between the two germline ends. The CDR3, as DNA: TGTGCCAGCAGCTCCAGGAGAGATGCTAACTATGGCTACACCTTC. This encodes CASSSRRDANYGYTF.

This chain uses TRBV7-9 with TRBJ2-2; tentatively, D is TRBD1 (6 bases). The CDR3 runs to 12 residues. Germline V gene lookup returns CDR1 SEHNR and CDR2 FQNEAQ (reference sequence). Trimming removed 5 bases at V and 7 bases at J, with 8 bases between. CDR3 DNA: TGTGCCAGCAGCCGAGGGGGCGGGGAGCTGTTTTTT. It is translated as CASSRGGGELFF.

The gene calls are TRBV30 and TRBJ1-3; the D is unclear. The CDR3 runs 15 residues. Trimming removed 3 bases from V and 0 bases from J, with 12 bases in between. Germline values: CDR1 GTSNPN, CDR2 SVGIG (reference sequence). The CDR3 protein is CAWSLYYFSGNTIYF. The CDR3, as DNA: TGTGCCTGGAGCCTATATTACTTCTCTGGAAACACCATATATTTT.

The chain joins TRBV4-1 to TRBJ2-7; 8 positions match TRBD2. The CDR3 runs 16 residues. Trimming took 3 bases from V and 0 from J; bases not matched to a gene: 7. Germline V gene lookup returns CDR1 MGHRA and CDR2 YSYEKL. CDR3: CASSHLGSGGSYEQYF. The CDR3 region has the DNA TGCGCCAGCAGCCACCTAGGCAGCGGGGGCTCCTACGAGCAGTACTTC.

V gene TRBV19 combines with J gene TRBJ2-7; 9 bases fit TRBD1. Unmatched junction bases numbered 10, after V lost 8 bases and J lost 2 bases. Germline V gene data show CDR1 as LNHDA and CDR2 as SQIVND (reference sequence). The CDR3 is made up of 15 amino acids. The CDR3 bases are TGTGCCAGTCTCGCCGGGACAGGGAGGACCTACGAGCAGTACTTC. Translation: CASLAGTGRTYEQYF.

The chain uses TRBV6-6 and TRBJ2-7; D might be TRBD1 or TRBD2, each matching 5 bases. Per germline, CDR1 MNHNY and CDR2 SVGAGI (reference sequence). V was trimmed by 4 bases and J by 2 bases, leaving 18 bases between them. This CDR3 comprises 16 residues. In nucleotides, the CDR3 is TGTGCCAGCAGTTCCCCGTGGACACGGGAAACCTACGAGCAGTACTTC. Translated, it gives CASSSPWTRETYEQYF.

V usage is TRBV19 and J usage is TRBJ1-2; D uncertain. The germline V and J ends were trimmed by 10 bases and 4 bases, with 13 bases remaining between them. The CDR3 is made up of 12 amino acids. Germline CDR1 LNHDA, CDR2 SQIVND (reference sequence). The CDR3 DNA reads TGTGCCACTCGCGGGGAGCCCTATGGCTACACCTTC. Translated: CATRGEPYGYTF.